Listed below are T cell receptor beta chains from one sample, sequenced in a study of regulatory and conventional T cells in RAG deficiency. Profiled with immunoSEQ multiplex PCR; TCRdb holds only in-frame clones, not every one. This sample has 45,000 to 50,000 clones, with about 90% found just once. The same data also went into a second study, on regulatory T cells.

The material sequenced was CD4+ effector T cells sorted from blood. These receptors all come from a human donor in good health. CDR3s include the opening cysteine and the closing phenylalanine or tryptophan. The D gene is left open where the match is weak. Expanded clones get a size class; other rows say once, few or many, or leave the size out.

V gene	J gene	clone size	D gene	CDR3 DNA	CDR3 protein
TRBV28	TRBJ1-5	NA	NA	TGTGCCAGCAATCTGGGTCTCTATAGCAATCAGCCCCAGCATTTT	CASNLGLYSNQPQHF
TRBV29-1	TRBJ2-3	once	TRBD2	TGCAGCGTTGAGCGCGCGGGAGTCGGGACAGATACGCAGTATTTT	CSVERAGVGTDTQYF
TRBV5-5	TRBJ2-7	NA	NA	TGTGCCAGCAGCTTGGCCGCACAGAGAGTCTACGAGCAGTACTTC	CASSLAAQRVYEQYF
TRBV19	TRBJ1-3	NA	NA	TGTGCCAGTAGTATCCCCCCGATGAGCTCTGGAAGCACCATATATTTT	CASSIPPMSSGSTIYF
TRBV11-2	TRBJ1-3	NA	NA	TGTGCCAGCAGCTTAAGTACTGGAAACACCATATATTTT	CASSLSTGNTIYF
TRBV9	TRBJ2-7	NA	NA	TGTGCCAGCAGCGTAGTCCCGGACAGTTCCTACGAGCAGTACTTC	CASSVVPDSSYEQYF
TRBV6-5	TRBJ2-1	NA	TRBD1	TGTGCCAGCAGCACGGACAGGGGGCTTGTCGATGAGCAGTTCTTC	CASSTDRGLVDEQFF
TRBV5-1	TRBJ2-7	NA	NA	TGCGCCAGCAGTTTACAGGGGGGGCATATGGACGAGCAGTACTTC	CASSLQGGHMDEQYF
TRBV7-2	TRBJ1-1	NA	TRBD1	TGTGCCAGCAGGACAGGGACAGGGGGGTTCGAAGCTTTCTTT	CASRTGTGGFEAFF
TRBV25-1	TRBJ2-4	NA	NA	TGTGCCAGCAGTGAAGGAGGGGCCAAAAACATTCAGTACTTC	CASSEGGAKNIQYF
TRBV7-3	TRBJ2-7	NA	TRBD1	TGTGCCAGCAGCACAACCACCGGGACAGTCGGCCAAAAGCAGTACTTC	CASSTTTGTVGQKQYF
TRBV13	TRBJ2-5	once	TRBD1	TGTGCCAGCAGCTCAAGGACAGGATTCTTGGTAGAGACCCAGTACTTC	CASSSRTGFLVETQYF
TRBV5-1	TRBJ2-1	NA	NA	TGCGCCAGCAGCCCCTGGGGGGACTACAATGAGCAGTTCTTC	CASSPWGDYNEQFF
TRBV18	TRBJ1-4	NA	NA	TGTGCCAGCCGGGGGCAGAATGAAAAACTGTTTTTT	CASRGQNEKLFF
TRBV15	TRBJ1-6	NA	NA	TGTGCCACCAGTTTATCAGACAGAAATAATTCACCCCTCCACTTT	CATSLSDRNNSPLHF
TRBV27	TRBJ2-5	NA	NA	TGTGCCAGCAGTTTAGGTACGGGAAAAAGTAGGGAGACCCAGTACTTC	CASSLGTGKSRETQYF